Each of the 28 T cell receptor beta chains below was sequenced from the same sample in a study of OX40 agonist ivuxolimab in advanced cancers. The repertoire was sequenced with immunoSEQ multiplex PCR; TCRdb's copy has only in-frame clones and lacks some. The data contain more than 75,000 clones, around nine tenths of them singletons. Sequencing used CD4+ or CD8+ T cells sorted from blood, obtained in a trial of the OX40 agonist ivuxolimab. These receptors were taken from an adult with an advanced solid tumor such as melanoma, head and neck, liver or kidney cancer.

The V gene is TRBV10-3, the J gene TRBJ2-7; TRBD1 might be the D (6 bases). Trimming pared 2 bases from V and 6 bases from J, leaving 14 bases between. The CDR3 is made up of 14 amino acids. Germline V gene data show CDR1 as ENHRY and CDR2 as SYGVKD. The CDR3 DNA sequence: TGTGCCATCAGTGAGCCAAGACAGGCAGGCGAGCAGTACTTC. As protein: CAISEPRQAGEQYF.

V gene TRBV5-1 combines with J gene TRBJ2-3; D perhaps matches TRBD1 (5 bases). V was pared by 2 bases and J by 4 bases, with 11 bases between. The CDR3 is 14 amino acids. CDR1 and CDR2 from the germline V gene are SGHRS and YFSETQ. The CDR3 here is CASSFAGIADTQYF. The CDR3 DNA is TGCGCCAGCAGCTTTGCAGGGATCGCAGATACGCAGTATTTT.

The J gene is TRBJ2-1, the V gene TRBV5-1; 7 nucleotides match TRBD2. V was clipped by 5 bases and J by 4 bases; unmatched bases: 9. CDR1 is SGHRS, CDR2 YFSETQ, per germline. The CDR3 spans 15 residues. CDR3 amino acids: CASRVRLAEYNEQFF. Here the CDR3 DNA reads TGCGCCAGCAGAGTTAGGCTAGCGGAGTACAATGAGCAGTTCTTC.

The chain links TRBV30 to TRBJ2-1; D gene uncertain. This CDR3 is built from 11 residues. The germline V gene encodes CDR1 GTSNPN and CDR2 SVGIG (reference sequence). Trimming pared 1 base from V and 6 bases from J, leaving 4 bases between. For the CDR3, the DNA is TGTGCCTGGAGTGACCTCAATGAGCAGTTCTTC. Protein: CAWSDLNEQFF.

V usage is TRBV5-1 and J usage is TRBJ2-3, with D perhaps TRBD1 or TRBD2 (5 bases each). V was shortened by 4 bases and J by 4 bases, with 13 bases between the two germline ends. Germline lookup yields CDR1 SGHRS and CDR2 YFSETQ. This CDR3 contains 14 residues. Here the CDR3 DNA reads TGCGCCAGCAGCGGGACGCCCACCGCAGATACGCAGTATTTT. It translates to CASSGTPTADTQYF.

The V and J genes are TRBV29-1 and TRBJ1-1; TRBD1 might be the D (5 bases). Germline V gives CDR1 SQVTM, CDR2 ANQGSEA. This CDR3 has 13 residues. V was pared by 5 bases and J by 4 bases, with 14 bases between. CDR3: CSVTGTIGTEAFF. The CDR3, as DNA: TGCAGCGTTACCGGGACCATCGGCACTGAAGCTTTCTTT.

The chain has TRBV28 and TRBJ1-5; D not resolved. V lost 6 bases, J lost 7 bases, and 16 bases lay in between. The germline CDR1 and CDR2 sequences are MDHEN and SYDVKM. The CDR3 runs to 14 residues. The CDR3 DNA sequence: TGTGCCAGCAGCTTGGTGGCGTCCTCGCAGCCCCAGCATTTT. It yields the protein CASSLVASSQPQHF.

This chain joins TRBV11-3 and TRBJ2-7; a possible D gene is TRBD1 (5 bases). This CDR3 spans 14 amino acids. Germline V gene data show CDR1 as SGHNT and CDR2 as YENEEA. Trimming left V 0 bases short and J 2 bases short, with 8 bases between. The CDR3 nucleotides are TGTGCCAGCAGCTTAGACAGGGTTACCTACGAGCAGTACGTC. Translating gives CASSLDRVTYEQYV.

This sequence joins TRBV27 and TRBJ1-2, with 9 positions matching TRBD1. This CDR3 has 15 residues. V was clipped by 5 bases and J by 7 bases; unmatched bases: 11. Looked up from germline, CDR1 is MNHEY and CDR2 is SMNVEV (reference sequence). CDR3 sequence reads: CASSPQTGGEGGYTF. Written as DNA, the CDR3 is TGTGCCAGCAGTCCCCAAACAGGGGGCGAAGGTGGCTACACCTTC.

The J gene is TRBJ2-1, the V gene TRBV28, with 7 nucleotides matching TRBD2. Germline V gene sequence: CDR1 MDHEN, CDR2 SYDVKM. V lost 6 bases, J lost 4 bases, and 9 bases stayed unmatched. The CDR3 spans 15 residues. The CDR3 sequence: CASRPSGGGYNEQFF. In DNA, the CDR3 is TGTGCCAGCAGACCTAGCGGAGGTGGGTACAATGAGCAGTTCTTC.

V is TRBV28 and J is TRBJ1-4, with unresolved D. The germline gives CDR1 MDHEN, CDR2 SYDVKM. Trimming took off 4 bases at V and 8 bases at J, with 14 bases between the two ends. The CDR3 spans 14 residues. CDR3 nucleotides: TGTGCCAGCAGTTCGACAACCCGTGGGGAAAAACTGTTTTTT. Protein: CASSSTTRGEKLFF.

This chain connects TRBV11-3 to TRBJ2-3; D possibly corresponds to TRBD2 (5 bases). The germline V gene encodes CDR1 SGHNT and CDR2 YENEEA. V lost 4 bases and J 5 bases, leaving 10 bases between the germline ends. This CDR3 has 13 residues. CDR3 sequence: CASSSGSGDTQYF. CDR3 nucleotide sequence: TGTGCCAGCAGCTCTGGGAGCGGAGATACGCAGTATTTT.

The chain is built from TRBV9 and TRBJ2-5; D is tentatively TRBD1 or TRBD2 (6 bases each). The end of the DNA is better explained by TRBJ2-7, so the J call may be wrong. The germline CDR1 and CDR2 sequences are SGDLS and YYNGEE. This CDR3 spans 14 amino acids. In nucleotides, the CDR3 is TGTGCCAGCAGCGTCCGGCCGGGGGCTAGCGAGCAGTACTTC. Protein sequence: CASSVRPGASEQYF.

The rearrangement joins TRBV9 to TRBJ2-5; TRBD1 matches at 7 bases. Germline values: CDR1 SGDLS, CDR2 YYNGEE. V shed 4 bases and J 1 base; nucleotides not matched to a gene: 7. CDR3 length: 15 amino acids. CDR3 DNA: TGTGCCAGCAGCCCGGGGACAGTCCCCCAAGAGACCCAGTACTTC. Its protein is CASSPGTVPQETQYF.

The chain recombines TRBV5-6 with TRBJ1-6; D not resolved. The V end was cut by 0 bases, the J end by 6 bases, with 10 bases between. This CDR3 contains 15 residues. The V gene's germline CDR1 is SGHDT and CDR2 YYEEEE. CDR3 region: CASSLAGSSNSPLHF. The CDR3, as DNA: TGTGCCAGCAGCTTGGCCGGCAGTTCTAATTCACCCCTCCACTTT.

Concerning this clone: The identical CDR3 is also encoded by other nucleotide sequences in the sample. The chain couples TRBV5-1 to TRBJ2-1; D may be TRBD1 (6 bases). V was pared by 4 bases and J by 2 bases, with 10 bases between. This CDR3 is built from 14 residues. In germline, CDR1 is SGHRS, CDR2 YFSETQ. CDR3 residues: CASSLGQTYNEQFF. The CDR3 coding sequence is TGCGCCAGCAGCCTAGGACAGACCTACAATGAGCAGTTCTTC.

V and J are TRBV13 and TRBJ1-2; 7 bases fit TRBD1. V shed 0 bases and J 4 bases; nucleotides not matched to a gene: 8. This CDR3 spans 16 amino acids. Germline values: CDR1 PRHDT, CDR2 FYEKMQ (reference sequence). DNA for the CDR3: TGTGCCAGCAGCTTAGGTGGACAGGAGGGACTCTATGGCTACACCTTC. This translates into CASSLGGQEGLYGYTF.

The rearrangement uses TRBV5-4 and TRBJ1-6, with D possibly being TRBD1 (5 bases). Trimming took off 0 bases at V and 9 bases at J, with 13 bases between the two ends. The CDR3 loop spans 15 amino acids. Germline CDR1 SGHNT, CDR2 YYREEE (reference sequence). The CDR3 loop is CASSLGGREVSPLHF. DNA for the CDR3: TGTGCCAGCAGCTTGGGTGGCAGGGAAGTTTCACCCCTCCACTTT.

This chain joins TRBV5-1 and TRBJ2-1; 8 nucleotides match TRBD1. Losses at the gene ends were 0 bases for V and 5 bases for J; bases not matched to a gene: 4. The CDR3 contains 15 residues. Germline loops: CDR1 SGHRS, CDR2 YFSETQ. The DNA for the CDR3 is TGCGCCAGCAGCTTGGTCAGGGGGCAAAACAATGAGCAGTTCTTC. Translating it yields CASSLVRGQNNEQFF. The full variable domain, completed using reference TRBV5-1 and TRBJ2-1, is KAGVTQTPRYLIKTRGQQVTLSCSPISGHRSVSWYQQTPGQGLQFLFEYFSETQRNKGNFPGRFSGRQFSNSRSEMNVSTLELGDSALYLCASSLVRGQNNEQFFGPGTRLTVL.

The chain uses TRBV19 and TRBJ2-4, with 8 positions matching TRBD1. Per the germline V gene, CDR1 is LNHDA and CDR2 is SQIVND (reference sequence). The ends lost 3 bases at V and 7 bases at J; junction bases unmatched: 17. The CDR3 spans 18 residues. CDR3 in amino acids: CASSMDVRGQVPGNIQYF. Here the CDR3 DNA reads TGTGCCAGTAGTATGGATGTGCGGGGACAGGTCCCAGGTAACATTCAGTACTTC.

The chain carries TRBV5-5 and TRBJ2-1; D is possibly TRBD2 (6 bases). The CDR3 sequence is 12 residues long. Trimming removed 0 bases from V and 9 bases from J, with 7 bases in between. Germline V CDR1 and CDR2: SGHKS, YYEKEE (reference sequence). The CDR3 is CASSLAGGEQFF. For the CDR3, the DNA is TGTGCCAGCAGCTTGGCCGGGGGTGAGCAGTTCTTC.

This clone was picked up one time. This rearrangement joins TRBV15 to TRBJ1-5; 7 bases align to TRBD1. The CDR3 extends over 16 amino acids. With V trimmed by 1 base and J by 6 bases, 9 bases remained unmatched. Germline CDR1 and CDR2: LNHNV and YYDKDF (reference sequence). The CDR3 region has the DNA TGTGCCACCAGCAGAGTAGGTGGACAGGCGGGTCAGCCCCAGCATTTT. It yields the protein CATSRVGGQAGQPQHF. Filled out from reference TRBV15 and TRBJ1-5, the complete variable domain reads DAMVIQNPRYQVTQFGKPVTLSCSQTLNHNVMYWYQQKSSQAPKLLFHYYDKDFNNEADTPDNFQSRRPNTSFCFLDIRSPGLGDTAMYLCATSRVGGQAGQPQHFGDGTRLSIL.

The chain employs TRBV28 and TRBJ2-7; 16 nucleotides align to TRBD2. The length of the CDR3 is 17 residues. The germline CDR1 and CDR2 sequences are MDHEN and SYDVKM. The J segment lost 5 bases and the V segment lost 5 bases, leaving 9 bases of the junction unmatched. Here the CDR3 reads CASSPLGLAGGDHEQYF. The CDR3 DNA is TGTGCCAGCAGTCCACTGGGACTAGCGGGAGGGGACCACGAGCAGTACTTC.

The V and J genes are TRBV28 and TRBJ2-7, with D perhaps matching TRBD1 or TRBD2 (5 bases each). The CDR3 has 14 amino acids. Germline V gene data show CDR1 as MDHEN and CDR2 as SYDVKM. V was cut by 6 bases and J by 2 bases, with 14 bases left in between. The CDR3 sequence is CASSGTTNPYEQYV. The CDR3, as DNA: TGTGCCAGCAGCGGGACGACAAACCCCTACGAGCAGTACGTC.

V and J are TRBV19 and TRBJ2-1; D may be TRBD1 or TRBD2 (6 bases each). Trimming took 5 bases from V and 3 from J, leaving 14 bases between them. Germline-derived CDR1 and CDR2 are LNHDA and SQIVND (reference sequence). CDR3 length: 15 residues. The CDR3 sequence is CASSPVGGGYNEQFF. The CDR3 DNA reads as TGTGCCAGTAGTCCCGTCGGGGGCGGCTACAATGAGCAGTTCTTC.

This clone was picked up one time. The rearrangement uses TRBV7-2 and TRBJ2-2, with D perhaps TRBD2 (6 bases). Between the trimmed V and J ends, which lost 2 bases and 5 bases, there was a span of 12 bases. Germline CDR1 is SGHTA and CDR2 is FQGNSA. CDR3 size: 15 residues. CDR3 in amino acids: CASSLTGSQTGELFF. The CDR3, as DNA: TGTGCCAGCAGCTTAACCGGGAGTCAGACCGGGGAGCTGTTTTTT.

This chain's CDR3 is CAISGDRGGNEQFF. The CDR3 region has the DNA TGTGCCATCAGTGGGGACAGGGGTGGCAATGAGCAGTTCTTC. The J gene is TRBJ2-1, the V gene TRBV10-3, with TRBD1 identical over 10 bases. V gave up 4 bases and J gave up 6 bases; unmatched junction bases: 3. CDR3 length: 14 residues. CDR1 and CDR2 (germline): ENHRY, SYGVKD.

The V call is TRBV5-1, the J call TRBJ2-5, with 7 bases lining up with TRBD1. CDR3 length: 14 residues. Germline CDR1 and CDR2: SGHRS and YFSETQ. V lost 6 bases, J lost 2 bases, and 7 bases stayed unmatched. The CDR3 region is CASTRDSGQETQYF. CDR3 DNA: TGCGCCAGCACCCGGGACAGCGGACAAGAGACCCAGTACTTC.